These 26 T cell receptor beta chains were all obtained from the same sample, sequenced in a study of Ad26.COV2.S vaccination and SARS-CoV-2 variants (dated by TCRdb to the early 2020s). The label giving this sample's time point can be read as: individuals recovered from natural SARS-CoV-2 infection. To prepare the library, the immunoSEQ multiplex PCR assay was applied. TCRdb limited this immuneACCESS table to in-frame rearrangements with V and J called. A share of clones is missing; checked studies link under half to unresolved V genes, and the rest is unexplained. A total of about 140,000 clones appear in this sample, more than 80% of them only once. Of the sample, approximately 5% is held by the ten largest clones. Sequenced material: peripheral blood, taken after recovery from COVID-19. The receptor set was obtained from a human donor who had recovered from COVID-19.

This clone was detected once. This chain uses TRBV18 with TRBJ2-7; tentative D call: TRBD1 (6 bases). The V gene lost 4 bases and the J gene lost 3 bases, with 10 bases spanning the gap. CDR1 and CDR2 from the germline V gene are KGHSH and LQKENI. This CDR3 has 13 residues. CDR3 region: CASSLDSLYEQYF. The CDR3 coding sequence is TGTGCCAGCTCACTGGACAGTCTCTACGAGCAGTACTTC.

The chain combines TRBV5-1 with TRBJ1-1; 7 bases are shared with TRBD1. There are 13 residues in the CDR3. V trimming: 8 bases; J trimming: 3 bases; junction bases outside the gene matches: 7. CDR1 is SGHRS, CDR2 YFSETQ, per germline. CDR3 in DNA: TGCGCCAGTCGCAGGGGGAGGGACACTGAAGCTTTCTTT. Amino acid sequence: CASRRGRDTEAFF.

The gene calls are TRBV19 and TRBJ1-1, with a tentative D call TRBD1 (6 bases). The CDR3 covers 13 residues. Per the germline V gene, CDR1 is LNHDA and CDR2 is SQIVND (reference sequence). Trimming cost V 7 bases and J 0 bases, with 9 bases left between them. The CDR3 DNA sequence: TGTGCCAGTACGGACAGCGTGAACACTGAAGCTTTCTTT. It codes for CASTDSVNTEAFF.

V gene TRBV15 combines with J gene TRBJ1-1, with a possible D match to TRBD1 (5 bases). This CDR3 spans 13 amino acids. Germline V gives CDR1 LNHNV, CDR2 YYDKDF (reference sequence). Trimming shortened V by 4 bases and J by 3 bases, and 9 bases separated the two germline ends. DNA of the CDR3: TGTGCCACCAGCATCAGGGCTGACACTGAAGCTTTCTTT. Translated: CATSIRADTEAFF. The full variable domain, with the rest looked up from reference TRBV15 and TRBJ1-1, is DAMVIQNPRYQVTQFGKPVTLSCSQTLNHNVMYWYQQKSSQAPKLLFHYYDKDFNNEADTPDNFQSRRPNTSFCFLDIRSPGLGDTAMYLCATSIRADTEAFFGQGTRLTVV.

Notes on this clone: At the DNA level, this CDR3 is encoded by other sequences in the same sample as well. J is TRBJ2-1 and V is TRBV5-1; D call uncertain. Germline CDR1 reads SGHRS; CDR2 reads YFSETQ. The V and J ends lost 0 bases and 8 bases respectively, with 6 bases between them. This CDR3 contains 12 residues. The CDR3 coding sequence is TGCGCCAGCAGCTTGGTTGGGGATGAGCAGTTCTTC. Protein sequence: CASSLVGDEQFF.

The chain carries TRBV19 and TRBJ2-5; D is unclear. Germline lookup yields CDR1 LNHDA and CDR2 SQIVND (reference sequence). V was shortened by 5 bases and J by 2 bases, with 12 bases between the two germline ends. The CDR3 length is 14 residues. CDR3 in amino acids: CASSRTVNQETQYF. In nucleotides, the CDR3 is TGTGCCAGTAGTCGGACGGTCAATCAAGAGACCCAGTACTTC.

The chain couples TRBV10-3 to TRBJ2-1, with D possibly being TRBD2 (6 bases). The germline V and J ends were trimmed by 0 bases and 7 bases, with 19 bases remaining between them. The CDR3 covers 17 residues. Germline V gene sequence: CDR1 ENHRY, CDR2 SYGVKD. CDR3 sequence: CAISESAAGRDWNEQFF. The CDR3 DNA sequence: TGTGCCATCAGTGAGTCGGCCGCCGGACGGGACTGGAATGAGCAGTTCTTC.

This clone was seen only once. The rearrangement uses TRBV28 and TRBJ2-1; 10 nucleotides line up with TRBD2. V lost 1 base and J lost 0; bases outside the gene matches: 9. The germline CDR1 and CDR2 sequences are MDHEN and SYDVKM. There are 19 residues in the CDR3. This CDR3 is CASSLFGSGRPSSYNEQFF. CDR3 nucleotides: TGTGCCAGCAGTTTATTTGGTAGCGGGAGGCCGAGCTCCTACAATGAGCAGTTCTTC. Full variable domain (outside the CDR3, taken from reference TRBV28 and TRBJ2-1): DVKVTQSSRYLVKRTGEKVFLECVQDMDHENMFWYRQDPGLGLRLIYFSYDVKMKEKGDIPEGYSVSREKKERFSLILESASTNQTSMYLCASSLFGSGRPSSYNEQFFGPGTRLTVL.

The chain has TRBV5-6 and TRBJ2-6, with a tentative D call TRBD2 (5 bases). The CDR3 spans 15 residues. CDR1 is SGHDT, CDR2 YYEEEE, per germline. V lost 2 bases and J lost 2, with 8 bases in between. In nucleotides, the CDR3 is TGTGCCAGCAGCTTTAACGGGGCTGGGGCCAACGTCCTGACTTTC. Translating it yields CASSFNGAGANVLTF.

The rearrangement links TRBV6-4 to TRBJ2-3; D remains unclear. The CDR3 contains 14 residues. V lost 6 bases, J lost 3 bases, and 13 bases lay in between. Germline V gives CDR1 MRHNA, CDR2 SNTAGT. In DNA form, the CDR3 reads TGTGCCAGCAGGGCAGACCTGAGGACAGATACGCAGTATTTT. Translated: CASRADLRTDTQYF.

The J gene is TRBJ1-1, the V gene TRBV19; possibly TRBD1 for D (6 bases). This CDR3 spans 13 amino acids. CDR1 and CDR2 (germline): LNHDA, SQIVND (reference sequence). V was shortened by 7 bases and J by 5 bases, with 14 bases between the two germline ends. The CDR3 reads CASNPGAKTEAFF. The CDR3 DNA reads TGTGCCAGTAATCCGGGGGCGAAAACTGAAGCTTTCTTT.

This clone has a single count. CDR3 region: CASSQAGGPEQYF. The CDR3 DNA follows: TGTGCCAGCAGCCAAGCTGGGGGGCCCGAGCAGTACTTC. V is TRBV3-1 (or the pseudogene TRBV3-2) and J is TRBJ2-7, with D tentatively TRBD1 or TRBD2 (6 bases each). The V and J ends lost 1 base and 6 bases respectively, with 10 bases between them. The CDR3 sequence is 13 residues long. Looked up from germline, CDR1 is LGHDT and CDR2 is YNNKEL (reference sequence).

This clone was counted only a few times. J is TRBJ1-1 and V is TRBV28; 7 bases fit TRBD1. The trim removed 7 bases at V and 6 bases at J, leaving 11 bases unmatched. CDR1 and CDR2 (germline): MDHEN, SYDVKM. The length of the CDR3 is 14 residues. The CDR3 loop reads CASNTDRVRAEAFF. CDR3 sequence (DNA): TGTGCCAGCAACACTGACAGGGTTAGGGCTGAAGCTTTCTTT.

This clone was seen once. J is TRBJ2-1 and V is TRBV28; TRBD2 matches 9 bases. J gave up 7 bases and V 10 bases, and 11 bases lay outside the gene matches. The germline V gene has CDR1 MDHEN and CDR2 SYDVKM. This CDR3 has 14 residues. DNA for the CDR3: TGTGCCACCCTGTCGCGGGGGGGCCGGAATGAGCAGTTCTTC. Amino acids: CATLSRGGRNEQFF.

CDR3 sequence: CASSYPDRGPSYNEQFF. CDR3 coding DNA: TGTGCCAGCAGTTACCCCGATCGCGGGCCCTCCTACAATGAGCAGTTCTTC. This chain links TRBV6-2 or TRBV6-3 with TRBJ2-1; maybe TRBD2 (5 bases). The CDR3 covers 17 residues. V was trimmed by 2 bases and J by 0 bases, leaving 14 bases between them. Germline CDR1 and CDR2: MNHEY and SVGEGT.

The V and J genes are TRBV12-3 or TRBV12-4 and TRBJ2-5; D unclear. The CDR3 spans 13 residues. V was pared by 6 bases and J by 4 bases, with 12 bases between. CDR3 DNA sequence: TGTGCCAGCAGCCTATTCAAGCGAGAGACCCAGTACTTC. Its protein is CASSLFKRETQYF.

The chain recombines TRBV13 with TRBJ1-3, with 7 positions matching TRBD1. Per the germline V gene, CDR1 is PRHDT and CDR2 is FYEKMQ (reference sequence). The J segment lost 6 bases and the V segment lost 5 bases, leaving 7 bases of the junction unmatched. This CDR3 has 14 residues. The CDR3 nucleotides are TGTGCCAGCAGCCCCGGGACAGACCTAAACACCATATATTTT. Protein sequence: CASSPGTDLNTIYF.

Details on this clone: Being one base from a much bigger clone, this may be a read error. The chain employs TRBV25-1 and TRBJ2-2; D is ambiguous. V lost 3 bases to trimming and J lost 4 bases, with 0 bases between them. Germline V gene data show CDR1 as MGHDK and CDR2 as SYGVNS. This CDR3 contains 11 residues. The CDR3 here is CASSDTGELFF. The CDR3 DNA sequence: TGTGCCAGCAGTGACACCGGGGAGCTGTTTTTT.

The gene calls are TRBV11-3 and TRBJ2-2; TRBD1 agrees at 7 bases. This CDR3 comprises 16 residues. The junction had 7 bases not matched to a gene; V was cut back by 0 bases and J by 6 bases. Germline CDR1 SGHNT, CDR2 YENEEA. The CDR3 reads CASSLDLQGEAGELFF. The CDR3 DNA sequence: TGTGCCAGCAGCTTAGATCTCCAGGGGGAAGCCGGGGAGCTGTTTTTT.

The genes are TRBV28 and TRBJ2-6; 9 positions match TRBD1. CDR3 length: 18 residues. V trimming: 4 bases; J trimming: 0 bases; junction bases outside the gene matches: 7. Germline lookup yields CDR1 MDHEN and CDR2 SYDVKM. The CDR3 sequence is CASSSSGTGSSGANVLTF. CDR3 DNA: TGTGCCAGCAGTTCGTCCGGGACAGGGAGCTCTGGGGCCAACGTCCTGACTTTC. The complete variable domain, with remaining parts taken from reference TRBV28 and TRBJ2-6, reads DVKVTQSSRYLVKRTGEKVFLECVQDMDHENMFWYRQDPGLGLRLIYFSYDVKMKEKGDIPEGYSVSREKKERFSLILESASTNQTSMYLCASSSSGTGSSGANVLTFGAGSRLTVL.

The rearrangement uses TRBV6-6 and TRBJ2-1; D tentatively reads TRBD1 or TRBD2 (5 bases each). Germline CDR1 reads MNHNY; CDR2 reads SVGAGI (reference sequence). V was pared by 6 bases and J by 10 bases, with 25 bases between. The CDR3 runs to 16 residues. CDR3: CASSPNSQGEKWEQFF. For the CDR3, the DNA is TGTGCCAGCAGCCCGAACTCTCAAGGGGAGAAGTGGGAGCAGTTCTTC.

The CDR3 loop is CASSQEGQDVYRTQYF. CDR3 coding DNA: TGCGCCAGCAGCCAAGAAGGGCAGGATGTATACCGGACCCAGTACTTC. V usage is TRBV4-1 and J usage is TRBJ2-5; D gene ambiguous. Trimming took 0 bases from V and 7 from J, leaving 18 bases between them. The germline gives CDR1 MGHRA, CDR2 YSYEKL. The CDR3 is made up of 16 amino acids.

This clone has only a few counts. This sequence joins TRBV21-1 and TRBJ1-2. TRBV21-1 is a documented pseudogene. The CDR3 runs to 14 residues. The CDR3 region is CASSPRAARRGYTF. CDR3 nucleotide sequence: TGTGCCAGCAGCCCTCGGGCCGCGCGACGCGGCTACACCTTC.

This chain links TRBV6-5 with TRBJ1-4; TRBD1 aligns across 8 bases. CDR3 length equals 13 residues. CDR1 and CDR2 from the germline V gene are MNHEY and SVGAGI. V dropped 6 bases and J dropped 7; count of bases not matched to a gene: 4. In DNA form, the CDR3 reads TGTGCCAGCAGCCGGGACAGGAGTGAAAAACTGTTTTTT. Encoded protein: CASSRDRSEKLFF.

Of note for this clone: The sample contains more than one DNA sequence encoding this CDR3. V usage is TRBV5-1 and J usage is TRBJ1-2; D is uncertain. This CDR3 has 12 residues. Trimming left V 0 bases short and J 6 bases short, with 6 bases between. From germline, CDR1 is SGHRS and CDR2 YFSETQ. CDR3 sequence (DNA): TGCGCCAGCAGCTTGGTTGGGGATGGCTACACCTTC. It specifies CASSLVGDGYTF. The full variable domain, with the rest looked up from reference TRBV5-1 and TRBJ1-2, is KAGVTQTPRYLIKTRGQQVTLSCSPISGHRSVSWYQQTPGQGLQFLFEYFSETQRNKGNFPGRFSGRQFSNSRSEMNVSTLELGDSALYLCASSLVGDGYTFGSGTRLTVV.

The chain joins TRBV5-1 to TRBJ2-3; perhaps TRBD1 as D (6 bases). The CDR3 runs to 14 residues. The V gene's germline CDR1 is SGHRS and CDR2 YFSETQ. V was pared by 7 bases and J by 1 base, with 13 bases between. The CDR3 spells CASGRDKGTDTQYF. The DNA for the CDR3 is TGCGCCAGCGGAAGGGACAAGGGCACAGATACGCAGTATTTT. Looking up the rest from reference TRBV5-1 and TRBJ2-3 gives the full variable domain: KAGVTQTPRYLIKTRGQQVTLSCSPISGHRSVSWYQQTPGQGLQFLFEYFSETQRNKGNFPGRFSGRQFSNSRSEMNVSTLELGDSALYLCASGRDKGTDTQYFGPGTRLTVL.